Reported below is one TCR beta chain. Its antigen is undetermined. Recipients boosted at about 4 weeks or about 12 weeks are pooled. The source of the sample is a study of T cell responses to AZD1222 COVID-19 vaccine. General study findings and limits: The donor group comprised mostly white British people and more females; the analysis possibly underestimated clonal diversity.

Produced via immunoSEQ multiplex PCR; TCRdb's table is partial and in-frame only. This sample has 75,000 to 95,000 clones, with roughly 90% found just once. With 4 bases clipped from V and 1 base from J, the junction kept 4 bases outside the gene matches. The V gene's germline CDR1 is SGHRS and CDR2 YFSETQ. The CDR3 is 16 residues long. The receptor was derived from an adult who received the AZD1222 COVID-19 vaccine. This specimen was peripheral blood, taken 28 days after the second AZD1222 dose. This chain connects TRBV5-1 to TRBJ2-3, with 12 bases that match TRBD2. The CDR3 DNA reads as TGCGCCAGCAGCCCACGGACTAGCGGGGGCACAGATACGCAGTATTTT. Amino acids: CASSPRTSGGTDTQYF.